This T cell receptor (beta chain) came from a study of blood T cell repertoires in COVID-19. The CDR3 extends over 12 amino acids. Trimming took off 8 bases at V and 3 bases at J, with 11 bases between the two ends. Per the germline V gene, CDR1 is SNHLY and CDR2 is FYNNEI. The repertoire was sequenced with immunoSEQ multiplex PCR; TCRdb's copy has only in-frame clones and lacks some. The data contain around 140,000 clones, 87% of them singletons. The source of this sequence is a man in his fifties with active COVID-19. Sequencing was performed on peripheral blood. V is TRBV2 and J is TRBJ2-7, with D uncertain. The CDR3 DNA is TGTGCCAGCCGGGTTTATAACTACGAGCAGTACTTC. This encodes CASRVYNYEQYF. The whole variable domain, filled in from reference TRBV2 and TRBJ2-7, reads EPEVTQTPSHQVTQMGQEVILRCVPISNHLYFYWYRQILGQKVEFLVSFYNNEISEKSEIFDDQFSVERPDGSNFTLKIRSTKLEDSAMYFCASRVYNYEQYFGPGTRLTVT.